The clone carrying this T cell receptor beta chain was seen a single time. The CDR3 runs 15 residues. V gave up 2 bases and J gave up 0 bases; unmatched junction bases: 2. CDR1 and CDR2 (germline): KGHDR, SFDVKD. In the study's own analysis: The assay estimated nucleated cells by amplifying reference gene primers. Method: immunoSEQ multiplex PCR; TCRdb's copy keeps in-frame clones and lacks some. That table furnishes V, J and clone size, whereas the DNA furnished D and trimming. In the table there are about 160,000 clones, 92% of which are singletons. This sample was taken from a study of blood T cell repertoires in COVID-19. Background on the study: Italy, Spain and the United States were the sources of the convalescent and acute COVID-19 samples.

This TCR derives from a man between 25 and 39 years old with COVID-19, enrolled during active disease. The rearrangement uses TRBV24-1 and TRBJ2-7, with TRBD1 matching over 8 bases. Sequenced: peripheral blood. CDR3 sequence reads: CATSDSGQGSYEQYF. The CDR3 nucleotides read TGTGCCACCAGTGATTCCGGACAGGGCTCCTACGAGCAGTACTTC.